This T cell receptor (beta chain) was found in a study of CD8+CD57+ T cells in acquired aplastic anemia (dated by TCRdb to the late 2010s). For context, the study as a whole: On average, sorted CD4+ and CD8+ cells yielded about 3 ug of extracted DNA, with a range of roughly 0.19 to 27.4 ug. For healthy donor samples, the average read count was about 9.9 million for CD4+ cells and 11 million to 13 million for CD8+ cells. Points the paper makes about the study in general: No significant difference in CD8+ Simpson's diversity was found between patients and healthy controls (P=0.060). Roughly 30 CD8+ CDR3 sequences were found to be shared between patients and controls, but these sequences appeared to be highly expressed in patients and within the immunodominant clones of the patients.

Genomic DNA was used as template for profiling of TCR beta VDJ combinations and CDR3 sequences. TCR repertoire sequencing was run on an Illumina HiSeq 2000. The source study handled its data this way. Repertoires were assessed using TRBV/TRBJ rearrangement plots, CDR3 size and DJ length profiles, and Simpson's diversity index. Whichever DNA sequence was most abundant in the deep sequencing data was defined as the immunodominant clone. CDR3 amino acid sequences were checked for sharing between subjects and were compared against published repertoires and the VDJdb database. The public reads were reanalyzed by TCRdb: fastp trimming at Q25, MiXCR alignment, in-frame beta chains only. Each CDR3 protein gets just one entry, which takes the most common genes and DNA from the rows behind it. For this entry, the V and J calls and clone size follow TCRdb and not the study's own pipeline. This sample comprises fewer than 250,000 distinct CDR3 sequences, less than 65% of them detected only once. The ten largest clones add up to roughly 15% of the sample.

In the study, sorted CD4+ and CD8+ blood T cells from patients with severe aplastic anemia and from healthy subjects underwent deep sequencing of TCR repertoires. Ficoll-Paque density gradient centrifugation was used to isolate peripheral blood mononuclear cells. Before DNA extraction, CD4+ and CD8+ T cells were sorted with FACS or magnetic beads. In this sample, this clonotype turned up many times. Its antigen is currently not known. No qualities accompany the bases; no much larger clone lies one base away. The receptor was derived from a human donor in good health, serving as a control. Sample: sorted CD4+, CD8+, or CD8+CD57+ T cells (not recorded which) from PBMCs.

The sequenced DNA: TGCGCCAGCAGCTTGGGGACAGGGCTCAATCAGCCCCAGCATTTT. Its translation reads: CASSLGTGLNQPQHF. The chain links TRBV5-1 with TRBJ1-5, with 8 middle bases fitting TRBD1. The germline V gene gives CDR1 as SGHRS and CDR2 as YFSETQ. Inclusive of the bounding cysteine and phenylalanine, the CDR3 is 15 residues long. This entry keeps only the CDR3 DNA: 45 bases, framed from base 1. After removal of 0 bases from V and 3 bases from J, the junction retains 2 bases not matched to a gene.